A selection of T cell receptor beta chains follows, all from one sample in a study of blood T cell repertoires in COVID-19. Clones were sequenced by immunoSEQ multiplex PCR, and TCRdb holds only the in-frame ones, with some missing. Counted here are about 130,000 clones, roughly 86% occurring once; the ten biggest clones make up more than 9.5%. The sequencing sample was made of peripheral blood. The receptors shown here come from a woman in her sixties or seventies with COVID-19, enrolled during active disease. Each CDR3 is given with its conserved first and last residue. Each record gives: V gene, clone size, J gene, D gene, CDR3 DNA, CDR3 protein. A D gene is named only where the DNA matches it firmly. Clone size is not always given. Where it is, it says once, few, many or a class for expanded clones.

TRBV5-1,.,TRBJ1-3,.,TGCGCCAGCAGCTTGAGTTTGCGGGGTCTCTCTGGAAACACCATATATTTT,CASSLSLRGLSGNTIYF
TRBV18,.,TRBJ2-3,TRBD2,TGTGCCAGCTCACCCTCGGGGACTAGCGGGGCCGATACGCAGTATTTT,CASSPSGTSGADTQYF
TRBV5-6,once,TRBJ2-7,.,TGTGCCAGCAGCTCGTCAGGGTACGAGCAGTACTTC,CASSSSGYEQYF
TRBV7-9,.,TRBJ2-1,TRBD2,TGTGCCAGCAGCCCCGTTAAGGGAGGGGTAGCGGGGGGCAACAATGAGCAGTTCTTC,CASSPVKGGVAGGNNEQFF
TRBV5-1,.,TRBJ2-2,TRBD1,TGCGCCAGCAGCTTCGGACAGGGATCACCCGGGGAGCTGTTTTTT,CASSFGQGSPGELFF
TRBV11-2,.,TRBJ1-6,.,TGTGCCAGCAGCTTAGCGATTGGCAATTCACCCCTCCACTTT,CASSLAIGNSPLHF
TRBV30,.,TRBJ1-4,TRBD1,TGTGCCTGGAGTGTGACAGGGAAAGGGGAAAAACTGTTTTTT,CAWSVTGKGEKLFF
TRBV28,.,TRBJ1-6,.,TGTGCCAGCAGTTTGGGGGGGAGCTCCTATAATTCACCCCTCCACTTT,CASSLGGSSYNSPLHF
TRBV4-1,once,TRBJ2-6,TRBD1,TGCGCCAGCAGCCAAGGGACAGGGACCTCTGGGGCCAACGTCCTGACTTTC,CASSQGTGTSGANVLTF
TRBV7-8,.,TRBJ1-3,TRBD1,TGTGCCAGCACCTTGACAGGGTCCATATATTTT,CASTLTGSIYF
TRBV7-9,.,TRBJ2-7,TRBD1,TGTGCCAGCAGCTTAGGACAGGGGGGTCTCGGCGAGCAGTACTTC,CASSLGQGGLGEQYF
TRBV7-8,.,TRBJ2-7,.,TGTGCCAGCAGCCCCCCTGGGCCCCGGCAGTACTTC,CASSPPGPRQYF
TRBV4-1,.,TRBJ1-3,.,TGCGCCAGCAGCCAAGATATCTCTGGAAACACCATATATTTT,CASSQDISGNTIYF
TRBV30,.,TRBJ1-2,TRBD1,TGTGCCTGGAGGGCCCGGCACAGGGGGGACTATGGCTACACCTTC,CAWRARHRGDYGYTF
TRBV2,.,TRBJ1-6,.,TGTGCCAGCAGGACCCAGGGCTCCTATAATTCACCCCTCCACTTT,CASRTQGSYNSPLHF
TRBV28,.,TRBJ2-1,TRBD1,TGTGCCAGCAGTACCTCACAGGGGCCGAATGAGCAGTTCTTC,CASSTSQGPNEQFF
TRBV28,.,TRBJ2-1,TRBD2,TGTGCCAGCAGGAAAGCGGGGGGAAGTGGGAATGAGCAGTTCTTC,CASRKAGGSGNEQFF
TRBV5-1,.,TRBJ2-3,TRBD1,TGCGCCAGCAGCCTCGGGACAGGGGGCATCACAGATACGCAGTATTTT,CASSLGTGGITDTQYF
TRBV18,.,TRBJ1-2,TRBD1,TGTGCCAGCTCACCCGACAGGGACGACTATGGCTACACCTTC,CASSPDRDDYGYTF
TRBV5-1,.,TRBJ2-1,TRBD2,TGCGCCCGCAGCCGCGGGGCCGGGACTAGCGGGGGGGCCTACAATGAGCAGTTCTTC,CARSRGAGTSGGAYNEQFF
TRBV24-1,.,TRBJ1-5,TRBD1,TGTGCCACGGGACAGTATAGCAATCAGCCCCAGCATTTT,CATGQYSNQPQHF
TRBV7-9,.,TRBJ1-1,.,TGTGCCAGCAGCTTAGCCATGAACACTGAAGCTTTCTTT,CASSLAMNTEAFF
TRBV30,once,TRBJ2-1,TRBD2,TGTGCCTGGAGTGGGGGACTAGGTAACAATGAGCAGTTCTTC,CAWSGGLGNNEQFF
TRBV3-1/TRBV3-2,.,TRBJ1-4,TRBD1,TGTGCCAGCAGGGCCGGGACAGGGAGGAATGAAAAACTGTTTTTT,CASRAGTGRNEKLFF
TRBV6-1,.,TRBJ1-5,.,TGTGCCAGCAGTGATTTCGGGGGGATTGGACAGCCCCAGCATTTT,CASSDFGGIGQPQHF
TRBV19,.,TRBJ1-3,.,TGTGCCGTCCACGACAGGTTCTCTGGAAACACCATATATTTT,CAVHDRFSGNTIYF
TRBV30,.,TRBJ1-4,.,TGTGCCTGGAGTGTTGTGGGCAATGAAAAACTGTTTTTT,CAWSVVGNEKLFF
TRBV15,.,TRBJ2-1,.,TGTGCCACCAGCAGGGGCCCAGAGCACAATGAGCAGTTCTTC,CATSRGPEHNEQFF
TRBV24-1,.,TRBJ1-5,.,TGTGCCACCAGCCCCCAACTTTCGGATCAGCCCCAGCATTTT,CATSPQLSDQPQHF
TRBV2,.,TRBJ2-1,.,TGTGCCAGCCAGGTGTCTGGCTACAATGAGCAGTTCTTC,CASQVSGYNEQFF
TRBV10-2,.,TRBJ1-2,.,TGCGCCAGCAGTGTTGTAAGTGACAGCACGAACTATGGCTACACCTTC,CASSVVSDSTNYGYTF
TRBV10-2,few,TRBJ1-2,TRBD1,TGCGCCAGCAGTGTGACAGGGGAGGATGGCTACACCTTC,CASSVTGEDGYTF
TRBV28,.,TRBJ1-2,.,TGTGCCAGCAGTTTAAGGTCCGGGGGGCTAGGCTATGGCTACACCTTC,CASSLRSGGLGYGYTF
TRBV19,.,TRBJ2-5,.,TGTGCCAGTAGTATGAAGGCTAGTCTCTTAGAGACCCAGTACTTC,CASSMKASLLETQYF
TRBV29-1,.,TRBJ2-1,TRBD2,TGCAGCGTAGTGACTAGCGGGGGGCCATCCTACAATGAGCAGTTCTTC,CSVVTSGGPSYNEQFF
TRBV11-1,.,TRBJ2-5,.,TGTGCCAGCAGCCAAAGTGGACTCAACCAAGAGACCCAGTACTTC,CASSQSGLNQETQYF
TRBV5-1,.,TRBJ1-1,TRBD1,TGCGCCAGCAGCTCCAGGACAGGGGGAGACACTGAAGCTTTCTTT,CASSSRTGGDTEAFF
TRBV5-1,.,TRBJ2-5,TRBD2,TGCGCCAGCAGCGACGGGACTAGCGGGGGGGCCCCGGAGACCCAGTACTTC,CASSDGTSGGAPETQYF
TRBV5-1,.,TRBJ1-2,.,TGCGCCAGCAGCTTGGCAGGGGCCAGTGGCTACACCTTC,CASSLAGASGYTF
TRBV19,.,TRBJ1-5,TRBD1,TGTGCCAGTAGTCGTGGGGGGACAGTCCTTATCCTGGGCAATCAGCCCCAGCATTTT,CASSRGGTVLILGNQPQHF
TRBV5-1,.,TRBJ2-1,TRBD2,TGCGCCAGCAGCCTGGGGAGCGGGGGGCGACCGAATGAGCAGTTCTTC,CASSLGSGGRPNEQFF
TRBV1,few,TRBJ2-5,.,TGCACCAGCAGCCAAGATCTGGTCCCGGCCGGAGCTAAGACCCAGTACTTC,CTSSQDLVPAGAKTQYF
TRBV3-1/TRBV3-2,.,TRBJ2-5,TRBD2,TGTGCCAGCAGCCAAGCAGTGGCGGGGGGGCCCGGAGAGACCCAGTACTTC,CASSQAVAGGPGETQYF
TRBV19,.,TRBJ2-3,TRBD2,TGTGCCAGTAGTATAGCTAGCGGGGGCACAGATACGCAGTATTTT,CASSIASGGTDTQYF
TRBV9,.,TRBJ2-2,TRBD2,TGTGCCAGCAGCATACTAGCGGGGGCGAACACCGGGGAGCTGTTTTTT,CASSILAGANTGELFF
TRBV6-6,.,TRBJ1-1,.,TGTGCCAGCAGTTACTCCGGAGGGGGAGGGAGGGCTGAAGCTTTCTTT,CASSYSGGGGRAEAFF
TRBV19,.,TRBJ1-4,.,TGTGCCAGTAGTGTCGGGGTTGGAAATGAAAAACTGTTTTTT,CASSVGVGNEKLFF
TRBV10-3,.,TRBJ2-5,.,TGTGCCATCAGTGGACTAGGTGGAGAGACCCAGTACTTC,CAISGLGGETQYF
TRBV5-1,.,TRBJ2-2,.,TGCGCCAGCAGCTTGCCCCCCGGTCCGAACACCGGGGAGCTGTTTTTT,CASSLPPGPNTGELFF
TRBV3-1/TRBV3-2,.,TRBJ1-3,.,TGTGCCAGCAGCCAAGGGAGGTATGGAAACACCATATATTTT,CASSQGRYGNTIYF
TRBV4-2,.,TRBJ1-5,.,TGTGCCAGCAGCCAAGATAGCGGAAATCAGCCCCAGCATTTT,CASSQDSGNQPQHF
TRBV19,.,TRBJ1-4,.,TGTGCCAGTAGTATCGAACATACAACTAATGAAAAACTGTTTTTT,CASSIEHTTNEKLFF
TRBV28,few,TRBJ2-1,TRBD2,TGTGCCAGCAGTTTATTCGGGACCCCGGGAGGAGGTCCGTTCTTC,CASSLFGTPGGGPFF
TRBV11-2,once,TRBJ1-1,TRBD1,TGTGCCAGCAGCTTAGGGAGGGGGCGGTACACTGAAGCTTTCTTT,CASSLGRGRYTEAFF
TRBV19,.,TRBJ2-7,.,TGTGCCAGTAGTATAGGGGGAGGCCCCTACGAGCAGTACTTC,CASSIGGGPYEQYF
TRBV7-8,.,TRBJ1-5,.,TGTGCCAGCAGCTTCACCGGGAACAATCAGCCCCAGCATTTT,CASSFTGNNQPQHF
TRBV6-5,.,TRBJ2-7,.,TGTGCCAGCAGTTACTCGGGGGCGGGTTACGAGCAGTACTTC,CASSYSGAGYEQYF